This TCR beta chain was documented in a study of blood T cell repertoires in COVID-19. At the level of the study: The United States, Italy and Spain were the sources of the acute and convalescent COVID-19 samples. The analysed material was cDNA or gDNA that came from T cells, B-cell-depleted T cells, or PBMCs.

As handled by the study authors: Estimates of nucleated cell counts were drawn from the amplification of reference gene primers. Profiling relied on immunoSEQ multiplex PCR, and the TCRdb table lists in-frame clones only, not all of them. From that table come the V and J calls and clone size; the DNA was used to work out D and trimming. This table has 120,000 to 150,000 clones, around nine tenths appearing once. The V gene lost 5 bases and the J gene lost 1 base, with 14 bases spanning the gap. Germline lookup yields CDR1 SEHNR and CDR2 FQNEAQ (reference sequence). The CDR3 sequence is 16 residues long.

The gene calls are TRBV7-9 and TRBJ2-2; D might be TRBD1 (5 bases). The source of this sequence is a human donor in a cohort sampled during active COVID-19. Sequenced sample: peripheral blood. The CDR3 spells CASSTPLGQNTGELFF. CDR3 DNA sequence: TGTGCCAGCAGCACACCGCTCGGACAGAACACCGGGGAGCTGTTTTTT.